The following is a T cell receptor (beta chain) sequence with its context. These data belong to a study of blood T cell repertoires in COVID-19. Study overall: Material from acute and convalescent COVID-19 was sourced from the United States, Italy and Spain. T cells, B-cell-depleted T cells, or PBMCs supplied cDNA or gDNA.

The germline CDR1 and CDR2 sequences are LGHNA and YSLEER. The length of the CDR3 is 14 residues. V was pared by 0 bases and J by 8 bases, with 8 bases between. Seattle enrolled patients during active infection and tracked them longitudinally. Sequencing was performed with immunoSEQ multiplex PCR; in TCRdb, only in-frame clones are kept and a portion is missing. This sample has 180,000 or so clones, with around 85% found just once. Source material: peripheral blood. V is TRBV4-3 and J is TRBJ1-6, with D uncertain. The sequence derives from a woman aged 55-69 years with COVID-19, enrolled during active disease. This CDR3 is CASSQENGYSPLHF. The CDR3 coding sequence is TGCGCCAGCAGCCAAGAAAACGGGTATTCACCCCTCCACTTT.